The entry that follows covers one T cell receptor beta chain sequence. Its antigen is unknown. The primer mix had 60 Vbeta and 13 Jbeta primers. The method was immunoSEQ multiplex PCR; TCRdb's version includes in-frame clones alone and lacks a portion of them. This table holds just under 90,000 clones. The V gene end was trimmed by 5 bases and the J gene end by 11 bases; junction bases not matched to a gene: 9. The CDR3 loop spans 14 amino acids. Germline V gene sequence: CDR1 MNHEY, CDR2 SVGAGI. The data are from a study of cytomegalovirus exposure and HLA in healthy donors. Study-level background: Tens of millions of unique TCRs from HLA-typed donors were held in an early release of data. Study-wide findings and caveats: Earlier analysis looked at TCR beta V segments, and most were productive about 90% or about 30% of the time. Compared with the roughly 730-donor mean, an Asian-associated ancestry cluster reportedly had fewer N-insertions, according to a later analysis. Excluded were some V segments that proved indistinguishable, including TRBV6-2 and TRBV6-3.

This clonotype was obtained from a girl aged 5-17 years in good health and CMV-seropositive. Specimen: PBMCs. The V and J genes are TRBV6-5 and TRBJ1-4; 9 nucleotides match TRBD1. The CDR3 DNA reads as TGTGCCAGCAGTCAAGGGACAGGGAGGGGGAAACTGTTTTTT. The encoded protein is CASSQGTGRGKLFF.